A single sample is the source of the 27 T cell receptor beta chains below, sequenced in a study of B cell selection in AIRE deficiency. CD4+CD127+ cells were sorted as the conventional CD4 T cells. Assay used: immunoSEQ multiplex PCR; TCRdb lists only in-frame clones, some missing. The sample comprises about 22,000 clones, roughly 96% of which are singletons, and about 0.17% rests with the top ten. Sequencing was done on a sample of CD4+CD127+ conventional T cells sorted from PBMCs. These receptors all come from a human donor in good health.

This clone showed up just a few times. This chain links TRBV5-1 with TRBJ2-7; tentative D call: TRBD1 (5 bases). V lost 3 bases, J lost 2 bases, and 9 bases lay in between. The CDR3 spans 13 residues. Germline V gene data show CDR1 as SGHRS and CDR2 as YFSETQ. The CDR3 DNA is TGCGCCAGCAGCTCGCAGGGTGCCTACGAGCAGTACTTC. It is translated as CASSSQGAYEQYF.

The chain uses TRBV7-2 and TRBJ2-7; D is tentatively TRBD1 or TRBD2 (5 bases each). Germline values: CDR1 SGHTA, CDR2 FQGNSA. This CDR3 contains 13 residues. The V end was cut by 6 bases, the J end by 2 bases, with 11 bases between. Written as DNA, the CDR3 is TGTGCCAGCAGACCGGGACCTACCTACGAGCAGTACTTC. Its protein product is CASRPGPTYEQYF.

This CDR3 reads CAWSGQAKGVNTEAFF. The CDR3 nucleotides are TGTGCCTGGAGTGGGCAGGCTAAGGGGGTGAACACTGAAGCTTTCTTT. J is TRBJ1-1 and V is TRBV30, with D maybe TRBD1 (6 bases). The germline V and J ends were trimmed by 1 base and 0 bases, with 15 bases remaining between them. CDR3 size: 16 residues. CDR1 is GTSNPN and CDR2 is SVGIG in the germline V gene (reference sequence).

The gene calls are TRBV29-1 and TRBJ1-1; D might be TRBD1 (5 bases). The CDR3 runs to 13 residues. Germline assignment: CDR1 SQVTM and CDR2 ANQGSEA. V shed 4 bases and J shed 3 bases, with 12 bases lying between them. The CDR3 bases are TGCAGCGTTGCCCCGGGGCAGGACACTGAAGCTTTCTTT. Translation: CSVAPGQDTEAFF.

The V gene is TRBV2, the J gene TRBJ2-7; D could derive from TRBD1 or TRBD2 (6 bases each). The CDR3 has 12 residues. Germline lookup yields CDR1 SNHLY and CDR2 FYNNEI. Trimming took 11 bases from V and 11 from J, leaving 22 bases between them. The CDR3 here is CAGRYGVEGEYF. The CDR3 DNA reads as TGTGCCGGACGGTATGGGGTGGAGGGGGAGTACTTC.

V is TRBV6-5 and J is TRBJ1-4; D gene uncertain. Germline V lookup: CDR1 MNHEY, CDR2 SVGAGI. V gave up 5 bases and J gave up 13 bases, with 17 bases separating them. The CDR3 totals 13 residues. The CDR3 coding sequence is TGTGCCAGCAGTCCCCGGAGACCCGGCGGACTGTTTTTT. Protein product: CASSPRRPGGLFF.

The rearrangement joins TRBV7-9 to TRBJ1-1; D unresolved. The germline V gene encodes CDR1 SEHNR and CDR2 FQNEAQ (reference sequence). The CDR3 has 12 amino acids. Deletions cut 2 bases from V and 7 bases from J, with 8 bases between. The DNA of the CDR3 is TGTGCCAGCAGCTTAAGTACGGGTGAAGCTTTCTTT. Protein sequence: CASSLSTGEAFF.

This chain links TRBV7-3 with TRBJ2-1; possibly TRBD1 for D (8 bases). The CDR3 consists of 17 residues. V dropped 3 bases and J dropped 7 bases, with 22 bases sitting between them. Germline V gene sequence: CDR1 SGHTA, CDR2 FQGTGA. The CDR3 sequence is CASSLTGVLRGRNEQFF. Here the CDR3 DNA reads TGTGCCAGCAGCTTGACAGGGGTTCTGCGGGGGAGGAATGAGCAGTTCTTC.

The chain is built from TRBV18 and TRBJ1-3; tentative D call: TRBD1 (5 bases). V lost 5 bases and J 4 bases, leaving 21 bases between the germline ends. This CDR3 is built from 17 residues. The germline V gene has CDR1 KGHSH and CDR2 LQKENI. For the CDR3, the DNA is TGTGCCAGCTCATCCTTGCCCGGGACCCCGGGGGGAAACACCATATATTTT. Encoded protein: CASSSLPGTPGGNTIYF.

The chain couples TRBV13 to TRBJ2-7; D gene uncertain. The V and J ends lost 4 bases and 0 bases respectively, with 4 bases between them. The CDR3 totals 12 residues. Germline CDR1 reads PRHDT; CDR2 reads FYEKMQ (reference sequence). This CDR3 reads CASSSSSYEQYF. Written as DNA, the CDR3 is TGTGCCAGCAGCTCTAGCTCCTACGAGCAGTACTTC.

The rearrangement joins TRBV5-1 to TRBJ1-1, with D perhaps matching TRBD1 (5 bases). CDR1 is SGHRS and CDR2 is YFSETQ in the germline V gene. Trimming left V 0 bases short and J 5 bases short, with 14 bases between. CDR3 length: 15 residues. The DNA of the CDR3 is TGCGCCAGCAGCTTGGTCCCGGGGGAGGGGACTGAAGCTTTCTTT. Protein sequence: CASSLVPGEGTEAFF. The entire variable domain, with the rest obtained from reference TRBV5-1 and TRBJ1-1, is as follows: KAGVTQTPRYLIKTRGQQVTLSCSPISGHRSVSWYQQTPGQGLQFLFEYFSETQRNKGNFPGRFSGRQFSNSRSEMNVSTLELGDSALYLCASSLVPGEGTEAFFGQGTRLTVV.

The CDR3 region has the DNA TGTGCCACGTCCCGTTCGCTGGCCTATGGCTACACCTTC. This encodes CATSRSLAYGYTF. This chain links TRBV19 with TRBJ1-2; no definite D call. The germline V gene encodes CDR1 LNHDA and CDR2 SQIVND (reference sequence). V was pared by 10 bases and J by 4 bases, with 16 bases between. The CDR3 has 13 residues.

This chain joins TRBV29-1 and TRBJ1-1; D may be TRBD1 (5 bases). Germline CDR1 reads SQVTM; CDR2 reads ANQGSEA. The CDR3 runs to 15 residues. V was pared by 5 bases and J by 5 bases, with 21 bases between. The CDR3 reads CSVPLRGRGGTEAFF. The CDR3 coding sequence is TGCAGCGTTCCGCTTCGAGGTCGGGGGGGAACTGAAGCTTTCTTT. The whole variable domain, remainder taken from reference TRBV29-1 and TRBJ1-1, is SAVISQKPSRDICQRGTSLTIQCQVDSQVTMMFWYRQQPGQSLTLIATANQGSEATYESGFVIDKFPISRPNLTFSTLTVSNMSPEDSSIYLCSVPLRGRGGTEAFFGQGTRLTVV.

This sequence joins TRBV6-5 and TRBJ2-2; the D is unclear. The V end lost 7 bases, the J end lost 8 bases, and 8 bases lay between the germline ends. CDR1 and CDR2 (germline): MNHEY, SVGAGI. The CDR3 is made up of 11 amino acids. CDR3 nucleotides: TGTGCCAGCATACCTCTGGGGGAGCTGTTTTTT. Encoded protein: CASIPLGELFF.

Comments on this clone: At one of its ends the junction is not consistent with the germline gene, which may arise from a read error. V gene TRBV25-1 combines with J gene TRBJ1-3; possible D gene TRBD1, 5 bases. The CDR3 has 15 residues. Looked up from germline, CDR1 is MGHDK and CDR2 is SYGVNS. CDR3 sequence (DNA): TGTGCCAGCAGGGAATGGGGGGGGACCGGAAACACCATATATTTT. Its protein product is CASREWGGTGNTIYF.

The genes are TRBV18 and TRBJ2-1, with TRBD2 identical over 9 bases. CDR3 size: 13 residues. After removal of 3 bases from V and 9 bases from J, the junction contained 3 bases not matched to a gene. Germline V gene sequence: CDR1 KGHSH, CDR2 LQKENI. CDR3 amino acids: CASSPSGGGEQFF. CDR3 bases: TGTGCCAGCTCACCTAGCGGGGGTGGTGAGCAGTTCTTC. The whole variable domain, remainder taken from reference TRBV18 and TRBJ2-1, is NAGVMQNPRHLVRRRGQEARLRCSPMKGHSHVYWYRQLPEEGLKFMVYLQKENIIDESGMPKERFSAEFPKEGPSILRIQQVVRGDSAAYFCASSPSGGGEQFFGPGTRLTVL.

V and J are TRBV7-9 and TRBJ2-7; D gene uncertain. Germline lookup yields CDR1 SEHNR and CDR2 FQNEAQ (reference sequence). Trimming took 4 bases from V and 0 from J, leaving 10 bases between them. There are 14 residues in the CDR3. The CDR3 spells CASSYGSISYEQYF. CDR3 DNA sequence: TGTGCCAGCAGCTACGGATCTATCTCCTACGAGCAGTACTTC.

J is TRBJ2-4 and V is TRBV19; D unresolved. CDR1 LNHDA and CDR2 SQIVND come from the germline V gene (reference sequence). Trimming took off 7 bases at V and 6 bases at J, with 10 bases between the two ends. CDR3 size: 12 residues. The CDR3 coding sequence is TGTGCCAGTACCTCTTCGGGAAACATTCAGTACTTC. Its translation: CASTSSGNIQYF.

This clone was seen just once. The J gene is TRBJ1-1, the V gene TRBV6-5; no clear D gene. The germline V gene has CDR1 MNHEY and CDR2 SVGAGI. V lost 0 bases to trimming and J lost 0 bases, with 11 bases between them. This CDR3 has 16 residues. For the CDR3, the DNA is TGTGCCAGCAGTTACTCGGTCGGAGCAGTGAACACTGAAGCTTTCTTT. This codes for CASSYSVGAVNTEAFF.

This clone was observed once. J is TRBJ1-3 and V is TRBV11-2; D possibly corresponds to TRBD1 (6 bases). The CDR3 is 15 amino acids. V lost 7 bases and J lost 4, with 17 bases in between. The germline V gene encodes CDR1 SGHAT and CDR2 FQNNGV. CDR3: CASNDQRGRGNTIYF. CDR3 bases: TGTGCCAGCAACGACCAGAGGGGGAGGGGAAACACCATATATTTT.

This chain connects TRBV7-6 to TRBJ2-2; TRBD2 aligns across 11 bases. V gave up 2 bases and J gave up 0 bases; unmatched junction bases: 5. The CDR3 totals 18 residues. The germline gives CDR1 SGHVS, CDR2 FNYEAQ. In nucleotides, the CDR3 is TGTGCCAGCAGCTTAAGGCTAGCGGGGGGCCCGAACACCGGGGAGCTGTTTTTT. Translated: CASSLRLAGGPNTGELFF.

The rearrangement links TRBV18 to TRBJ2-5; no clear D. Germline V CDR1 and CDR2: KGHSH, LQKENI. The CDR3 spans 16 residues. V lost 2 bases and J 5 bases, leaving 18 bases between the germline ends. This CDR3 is CASSPVIQTLGETQYF. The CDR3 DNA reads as TGTGCCAGCTCACCAGTTATACAGACCCTCGGGGAGACCCAGTACTTC.

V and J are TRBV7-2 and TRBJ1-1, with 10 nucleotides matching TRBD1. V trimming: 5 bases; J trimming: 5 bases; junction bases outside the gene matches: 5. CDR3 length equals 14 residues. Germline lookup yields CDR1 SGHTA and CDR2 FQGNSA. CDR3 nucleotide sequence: TGTGCCAGCAGCCCAGACAGGGGGCGAACTGAAGCTTTCTTT. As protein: CASSPDRGRTEAFF.

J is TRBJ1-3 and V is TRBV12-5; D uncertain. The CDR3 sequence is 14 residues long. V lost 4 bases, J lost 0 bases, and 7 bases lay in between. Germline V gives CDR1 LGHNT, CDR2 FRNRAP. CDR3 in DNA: TGTGCTAGTGGTTATGGGTACTCTGGAAACACCATATATTTT. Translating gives CASGYGYSGNTIYF. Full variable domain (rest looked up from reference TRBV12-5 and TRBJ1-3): DARVTQTPRHKVTEMGQEVTMRCQPILGHNTVFWYRQTMMQGLELLAYFRNRAPLDDSGMPKDRFSAEMPDATLATLKIQPSEPRDSAVYFCASGYGYSGNTIYFGEGSWLTVV.

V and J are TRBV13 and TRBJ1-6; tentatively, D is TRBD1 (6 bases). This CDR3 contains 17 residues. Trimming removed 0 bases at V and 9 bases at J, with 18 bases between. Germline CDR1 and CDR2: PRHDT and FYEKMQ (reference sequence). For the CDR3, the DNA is TGTGCCAGCAGCTTAGGCGTTCGGGGGGCGCCCCCTTCACCCCTCCACTTT. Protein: CASSLGVRGAPPSPLHF.

In DNA form, the CDR3 reads TGTGCCAGCAGCAGGTCCGTGGAAGCTTTCTTT. This gives the protein CASSRSVEAFF. The chain combines TRBV16 with TRBJ1-1; D gene uncertain. The CDR3 covers 11 residues. V lost 5 bases, J lost 8 bases, and 9 bases lay in between. Germline assignment: CDR1 KGHSY and CDR2 FQNENV.

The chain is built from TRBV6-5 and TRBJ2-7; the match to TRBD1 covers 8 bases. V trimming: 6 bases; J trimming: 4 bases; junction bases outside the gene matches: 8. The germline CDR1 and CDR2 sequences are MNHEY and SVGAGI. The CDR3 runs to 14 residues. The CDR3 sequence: CASSGQGGTYEQYF. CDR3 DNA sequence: TGTGCCAGCAGCGGACAGGGTGGAACTTACGAGCAGTACTTC.